One and the same sample provided the 24 T cell receptor beta chains below, sequenced in a study of blood T cell repertoires in COVID-19 (dated by TCRdb to 2020 to 2022). Library preparation was by the immunoSEQ multiplex PCR assay. TCRdb holds this immuneACCESS table with in-frame rearrangements only. Some clones are missing; in checked studies, unresolved V genes explain under half, and the rest has no known cause. For this sample there are some 90,000 clones; 89% appear just once. The ten largest clonotypes hold 8% to 9.5% of the sample. Sequenced input: peripheral blood. These TCRs come from a man in his fifties or sixties with acute or convalescent COVID-19.

This chain joins TRBV6-2 or TRBV6-3 and TRBJ1-5; TRBD1 matches at 9 bases. The CDR3 runs to 13 residues. Per the germline V gene, CDR1 is MNHEY and CDR2 is SVGEGT. With 6 bases clipped from V and 7 bases from J, the junction kept 4 bases outside the gene matches. CDR3 residues: CASSWDRAQPQHF. As DNA, the CDR3 is TGTGCCAGCAGCTGGGACAGGGCCCAGCCCCAGCATTTT.

The chain couples TRBV5-5 to TRBJ1-2, with D perhaps matching TRBD1 (6 bases). The CDR3 spans 17 residues. Between the trimmed V and J ends, which lost 7 bases and 3 bases, there was a span of 25 bases. Germline lookup yields CDR1 SGHKS and CDR2 YYEKEE (reference sequence). As DNA, the CDR3 is TGTGCCAGCCTGCTGGGGGCAGCAGCAACCTCCGACTATGGCTACACCTTC. Translated, it gives CASLLGAAATSDYGYTF.

The rearrangement joins TRBV5-1 to TRBJ2-1; weak D call: TRBD2 (5 bases). V dropped 1 base and J dropped 1 base, with 12 bases sitting between them. The CDR3 has 16 amino acids. Germline CDR1 and CDR2: SGHRS and YFSETQ. The CDR3 loop reads CASSLIGEVSYNEQFF. The CDR3 bases are TGCGCCAGCAGCTTGATCGGGGAAGTTTCCTACAATGAGCAGTTCTTC.

The V gene is TRBV4-1, the J gene TRBJ2-2; D not resolved. The germline gives CDR1 MGHRA, CDR2 YSYEKL. The CDR3 runs to 14 residues. With 4 bases removed from V and 0 bases from J, the gap between germline ends came to 6 bases. In DNA form, the CDR3 reads TGCGCCAGCAGCCTCCTTTCGAACACCGGGGAGCTGTTTTTT. Its translation is CASSLLSNTGELFF.

Comments on this clone: Germline and junction disagree at one end, which may indicate a read error. The J gene is TRBJ1-2, the V gene TRBV28, with 8 nucleotides matching TRBD1. CDR1 MDHEN and CDR2 SYDVKM come from the germline V gene. The CDR3 has 13 residues. In DNA, the CDR3 is TGTGCCAGCAGTGTATGGACAGGGTTTGGCTACACCTTC. Translated, it gives CASSVWTGFGYTF.

The chain employs TRBV19 and TRBJ1-6, with TRBD1 identical over 8 bases. Germline V gene data show CDR1 as LNHDA and CDR2 as SQIVND (reference sequence). The V gene end was trimmed by 10 bases and the J gene end by 7 bases; junction bases not matched to a gene: 6. The length of the CDR3 is 13 residues. CDR3 amino acids: CATAGQGNSPLHF. The CDR3 DNA reads TGTGCCACAGCAGGACAGGGAAATTCACCCCTCCACTTT. Together with reference TRBV19 and TRBJ1-6, the CDR3 gives the full variable domain: DGGITQSPKYLFRKEGQNVTLSCEQNLNHDAMYWYRQDPGQGLRLIYYSQIVNDFQKGDIAEGYSVSREKKESFPLTVTSAQKNPTAFYLCATAGQGNSPLHFGNGTRLTVT.

The V call is TRBV2, the J call TRBJ2-5; 9 nucleotides line up with TRBD2. This CDR3 comprises 16 residues. Germline trimming cut 4 bases from V and 2 bases from J; bases unmatched to any gene: 8. Germline assignment: CDR1 SNHLY and CDR2 FYNNEI. Written as DNA, the CDR3 is TGTGCCAGCAGTGTAGGGCTAGCGGGGCAACAAGAGACCCAGTACTTC. It encodes CASSVGLAGQQETQYF.

This clone was seen more than once but under ten times. The V call is TRBV3-1 (or the pseudogene TRBV3-2), the J call TRBJ2-7; D gene unclear. Germline V gene data show CDR1 as LGHDT and CDR2 as YNNKEL (reference sequence). Trimming stripped 0 bases from V and 7 bases from J, with 13 bases between. The CDR3 spans 14 residues. CDR3 sequence: CASSQESVHREQYF. The CDR3 DNA reads as TGTGCCAGCAGCCAAGAATCGGTGCACAGAGAGCAGTACTTC.

In this sample, this clone turned up a few times. The chain carries TRBV6-5 and TRBJ1-2; D perhaps matches TRBD1 (5 bases). V lost 4 bases, J lost 7 bases, and 13 bases lay in between. Germline lookup yields CDR1 MNHEY and CDR2 SVGAGI. CDR3 length equals 13 residues. The CDR3 sequence is CASSSTGKGGYTF. The CDR3 coding sequence is TGTGCCAGCAGTTCCACAGGCAAGGGTGGCTACACCTTC.

This chain links TRBV7-2 with TRBJ1-1, with TRBD1 matching 7 bases. Germline CDR1 is SGHTA and CDR2 is FQGNSA. This CDR3 has 13 residues. The trim removed 1 base at V and 11 bases at J, leaving 7 bases unmatched. CDR3 protein: CASSLVGTAGAFF. The CDR3 DNA reads as TGTGCCAGCAGCTTAGTAGGGACAGCAGGTGCTTTCTTT.

The rearrangement links TRBV27 to TRBJ1-4; D unresolved. The CDR3 totals 14 residues. Deletions cut 10 bases from V and 8 bases from J, with 20 bases between. Germline assignment: CDR1 MNHEY and CDR2 SMNVEV (reference sequence). In DNA form, the CDR3 reads TGTGCCAACCCCCCCAGCAGGTCGGGAGAAAAACTGTTTTTT. Protein sequence: CANPPSRSGEKLFF.

The J gene is TRBJ1-4, the V gene TRBV2, with D unclear. The CDR3 has 16 residues. The V end was cut by 4 bases, the J end by 7 bases, with 19 bases between. Germline V gene lookup returns CDR1 SNHLY and CDR2 FYNNEI. CDR3 DNA sequence: TGTGCCAGCAGTGCGACTGTCGCTTGGCAGACTGAAAAACTGTTTTTT. This sequence encodes CASSATVAWQTEKLFF. The full variable domain, rest sourced from reference TRBV2 and TRBJ1-4, is EPEVTQTPSHQVTQMGQEVILRCVPISNHLYFYWYRQILGQKVEFLVSFYNNEISEKSEIFDDQFSVERPDGSNFTLKIRSTKLEDSAMYFCASSATVAWQTEKLFFGSGTQLSVL.

This chain connects TRBV10-3 to TRBJ1-5, with no clear D. Trimming took off 2 bases at V and 3 bases at J, with 8 bases between the two ends. This CDR3 has 14 residues. Germline lookup yields CDR1 ENHRY and CDR2 SYGVKD. CDR3 loop: CAISEDIFNQPQHF. The CDR3 DNA follows: TGTGCCATCAGTGAGGACATCTTCAATCAGCCCCAGCATTTT.

This clone was found once. The CDR3, as DNA: TGTGCCAGCAGCTTAATAGCGGTCTCCTACAATGAGCAGTTCTTC. The encoded protein is CASSLIAVSYNEQFF. V and J are TRBV7-2 and TRBJ2-1; D is possibly TRBD2 (6 bases). Trimming left V 2 bases short and J 0 bases short, with 8 bases between. This CDR3 has 15 amino acids. The germline V gene has CDR1 SGHTA and CDR2 FQGNSA.

The V and J genes are TRBV5-1 and TRBJ2-1; 16 nucleotides match TRBD2. Germline V gene data show CDR1 as SGHRS and CDR2 as YFSETQ. The CDR3 extends over 16 amino acids. Germline trimming cut 3 bases from V and 8 bases from J; bases unmatched to any gene: 5. DNA for the CDR3: TGCGCCAGCAGCTCCGGGACTAGCGGGGGGGCCCATGAGCAGTTCTTC. Its translation is CASSSGTSGGAHEQFF.

This rearrangement joins TRBV29-1 to TRBJ2-3, with 8 positions matching TRBD2. Losses at the gene ends were 6 bases for V and 6 bases for J; bases not matched to a gene: 11. The CDR3 loop spans 14 amino acids. Germline loops: CDR1 SQVTM, CDR2 ANQGSEA. The CDR3 sequence: CSVRLLAGYDTQYF. The DNA of the CDR3 is TGCAGCGTCCGGTTGCTAGCGGGTTATGATACGCAGTATTTT.

The V gene is TRBV14, the J gene TRBJ1-2; D is undetermined. CDR1 SGHDN and CDR2 FVKESK come from the germline V gene. The CDR3 totals 14 residues. V was clipped by 0 bases and J by 2 bases, with 7 bases between them. Here the CDR3 reads CASSQETLNYGYTF. The CDR3 DNA reads TGTGCCAGCAGCCAAGAGACACTGAACTATGGCTACACCTTC.

V usage is TRBV28 and J usage is TRBJ2-1; the match to TRBD2 covers 10 bases. Germline V lookup: CDR1 MDHEN, CDR2 SYDVKM. V was clipped by 2 bases and J by 6 bases; unmatched bases: 7. The CDR3 sequence is 16 residues long. CDR3 in amino acids: CASSLLSGGASNEQFF. The CDR3 DNA is TGTGCCAGCAGTTTACTAAGCGGGGGGGCGAGCAATGAGCAGTTCTTC.

To note about this clone: Additional DNA sequences in this sample encode the identical CDR3. The genes are TRBV19 and TRBJ2-1; 9 bases agree with TRBD2. The V gene end was trimmed by 6 bases and the J gene end by 0 bases; junction bases not matched to a gene: 12. CDR1 LNHDA and CDR2 SQIVND come from the germline V gene (reference sequence). This CDR3 region has 18 residues. This chain's CDR3 is CASRGRGGGASSYNEQFF. For the CDR3, the DNA is TGTGCCAGTAGAGGAAGGGGCGGGGGGGCTAGCTCCTACAATGAGCAGTTCTTC.

The chain uses TRBV4-2 and TRBJ1-5; maybe TRBD1 (6 bases). This CDR3 has 15 residues. Between the trimmed V and J ends, which lost 1 base and 5 bases, there was a span of 12 bases. The V gene's germline CDR1 is LGHNA and CDR2 YNFKEQ. CDR3 coding DNA: TGTGCCAGCAGCCAAGTATGGGACATAGATCAGCCCCAGCATTTT. It translates to CASSQVWDIDQPQHF.

This clone was observed a single time. The CDR3, as DNA: TGTGCCAGCAGCTACGGGACTAGCGGGGGGGCCGGTGGAACAGATACGCAGTATTTT. This codes for CASSYGTSGGAGGTDTQYF. This chain uses TRBV7-6 with TRBJ2-3, with 16 bases fitting TRBD2. V gave up 4 bases and J gave up 3 bases; unmatched junction bases: 10. CDR3 length: 19 residues. CDR1 and CDR2 from the germline V gene are SGHVS and FNYEAQ.

The chain couples TRBV5-1 to TRBJ1-1; TRBD1 matches at 8 bases. The CDR3 totals 15 residues. V was pared by 4 bases and J by 3 bases, with 8 bases of the junction left unmatched. The germline V gene encodes CDR1 SGHRS and CDR2 YFSETQ. This CDR3 reads CASSLDRAGDTEAFF. The CDR3 DNA is TGCGCCAGCAGCCTGGACAGGGCTGGGGACACTGAAGCTTTCTTT.

This chain connects TRBV9 to TRBJ2-3; possibly TRBD2 for D (5 bases). The germline gives CDR1 SGDLS, CDR2 YYNGEE. The V and J ends lost 4 bases and 5 bases respectively, with 17 bases between them. This CDR3 has 15 residues. CDR3 sequence (DNA): TGTGCCAGCAGCCCAGACCCGGGGATGCAAGATACGCAGTATTTT. Translation gives CASSPDPGMQDTQYF.

The J gene is TRBJ2-7, the V gene TRBV3-1 (or the pseudogene TRBV3-2), with D unresolved. Germline V gives CDR1 LGHDT, CDR2 YNNKEL (reference sequence). The CDR3 extends over 11 amino acids. V lost 4 bases, J lost 1 base, and 2 bases lay in between. The CDR3 coding sequence is TGTGCCAGCAGCCTATCCTACGAGCAGTACTTC. Amino acids: CASSLSYEQYF.